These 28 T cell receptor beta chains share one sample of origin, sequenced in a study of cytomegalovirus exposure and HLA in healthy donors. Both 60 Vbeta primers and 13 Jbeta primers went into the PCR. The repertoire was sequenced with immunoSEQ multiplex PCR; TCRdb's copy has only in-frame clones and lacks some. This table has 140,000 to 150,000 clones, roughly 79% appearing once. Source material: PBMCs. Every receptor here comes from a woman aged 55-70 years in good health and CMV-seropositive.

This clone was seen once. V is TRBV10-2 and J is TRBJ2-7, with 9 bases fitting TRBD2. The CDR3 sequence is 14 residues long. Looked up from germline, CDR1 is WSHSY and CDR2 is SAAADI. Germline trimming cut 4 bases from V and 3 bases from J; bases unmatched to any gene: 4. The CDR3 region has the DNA TGCGCCAGCAGTGGACTAGCGGCTAGCTACGAGCAGTACTTC. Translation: CASSGLAASYEQYF.

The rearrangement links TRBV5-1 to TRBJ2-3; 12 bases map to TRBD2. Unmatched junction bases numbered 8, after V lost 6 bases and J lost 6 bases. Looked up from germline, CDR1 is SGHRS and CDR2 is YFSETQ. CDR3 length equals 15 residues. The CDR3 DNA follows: TGCGCCAGCACTCCCGGACTAGCGGGATCGGATACGCAGTATTTT. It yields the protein CASTPGLAGSDTQYF.

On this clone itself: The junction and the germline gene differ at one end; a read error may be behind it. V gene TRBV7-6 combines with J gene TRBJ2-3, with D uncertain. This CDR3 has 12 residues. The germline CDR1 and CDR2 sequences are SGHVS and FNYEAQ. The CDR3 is CASSLLTDRQYF. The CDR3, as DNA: TGTGCCAGCAGCCTACTTACAGATAGGCAGTATTTT.

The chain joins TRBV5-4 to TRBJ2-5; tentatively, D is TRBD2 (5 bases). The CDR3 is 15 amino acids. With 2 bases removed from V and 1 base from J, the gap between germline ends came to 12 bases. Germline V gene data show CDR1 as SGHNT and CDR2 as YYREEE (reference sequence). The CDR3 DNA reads TGTGCCAGCAGCTTACCGACTACCCTCCAAGAGACCCAGTACTTC. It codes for CASSLPTTLQETQYF.

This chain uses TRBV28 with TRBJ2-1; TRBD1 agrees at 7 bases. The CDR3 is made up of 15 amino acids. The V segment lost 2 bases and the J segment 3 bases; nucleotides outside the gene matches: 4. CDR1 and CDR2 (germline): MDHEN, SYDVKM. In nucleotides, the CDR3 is TGTGCCAGCAGTTTAGAACAGGGGATCTACAATGAGCAGTTCTTC. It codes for CASSLEQGIYNEQFF.

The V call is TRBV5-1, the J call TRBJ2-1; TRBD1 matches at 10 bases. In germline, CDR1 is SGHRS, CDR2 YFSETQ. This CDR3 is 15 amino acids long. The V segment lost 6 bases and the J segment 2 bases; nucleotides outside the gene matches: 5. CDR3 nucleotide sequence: TGCGCCAGCAAGACAGGGGGCCCCGCCTACAATGAGCAGTTCTTC. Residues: CASKTGGPAYNEQFF.

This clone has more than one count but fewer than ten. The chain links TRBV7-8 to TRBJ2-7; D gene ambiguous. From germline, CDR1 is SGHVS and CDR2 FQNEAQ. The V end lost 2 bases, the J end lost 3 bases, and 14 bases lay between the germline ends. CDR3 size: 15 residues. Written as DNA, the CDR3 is TGTGCCAGCAGCTTACCCTCGCAGGCCTTCTACGAGCAGTACTTC. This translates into CASSLPSQAFYEQYF.

The CDR3 reads CASSSDNTGGYTF. CDR3 coding DNA: TGTGCCAGCAGCTCGGACAATACAGGAGGCTACACCTTC. V usage is TRBV7-3 and J usage is TRBJ1-2; D might be TRBD1 (5 bases). Germline CDR1 and CDR2: SGHTA and FQGTGA. The CDR3 spans 13 residues. V lost 4 bases and J lost 8, with 14 bases in between.

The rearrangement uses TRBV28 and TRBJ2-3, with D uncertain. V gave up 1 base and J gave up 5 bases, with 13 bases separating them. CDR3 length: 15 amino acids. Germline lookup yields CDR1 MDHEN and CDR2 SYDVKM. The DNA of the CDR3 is TGTGCCAGCAGTTTATCCGATATAAGAGGAGATACGCAGTATTTT. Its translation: CASSLSDIRGDTQYF.

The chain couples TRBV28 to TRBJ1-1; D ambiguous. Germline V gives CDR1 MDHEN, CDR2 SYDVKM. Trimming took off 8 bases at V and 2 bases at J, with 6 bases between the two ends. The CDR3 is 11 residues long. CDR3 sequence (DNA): TGTGCCAGCCGCGAAAACACTGAAGCTTTCTTT. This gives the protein CASRENTEAFF.

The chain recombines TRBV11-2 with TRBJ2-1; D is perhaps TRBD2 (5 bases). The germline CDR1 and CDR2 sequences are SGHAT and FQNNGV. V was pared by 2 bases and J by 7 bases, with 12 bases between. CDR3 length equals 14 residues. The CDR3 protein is CASSLNPGNNEQFF. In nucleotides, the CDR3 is TGTGCCAGCAGCTTAAATCCCGGGAATAATGAGCAGTTCTTC.

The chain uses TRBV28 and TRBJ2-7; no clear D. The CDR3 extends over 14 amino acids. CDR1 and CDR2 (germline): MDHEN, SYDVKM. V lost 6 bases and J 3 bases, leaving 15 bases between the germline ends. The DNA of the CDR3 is TGTGCCAGCAGCCCCGACACCGGCCGCTACGAGCAGTACTTC. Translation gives CASSPDTGRYEQYF.

The CDR3 here is CASSYRPRGRVDEQYF. DNA for the CDR3: TGTGCCAGCAGTTATCGACCGCGGGGGCGCGTTGACGAGCAGTACTTC. This sequence joins TRBV6-5 and TRBJ2-7, with a tentative D call TRBD2 (7 bases). The CDR3 consists of 16 residues. Germline V CDR1 and CDR2: MNHEY, SVGAGI. V dropped 3 bases and J dropped 5 bases, with 20 bases sitting between them.

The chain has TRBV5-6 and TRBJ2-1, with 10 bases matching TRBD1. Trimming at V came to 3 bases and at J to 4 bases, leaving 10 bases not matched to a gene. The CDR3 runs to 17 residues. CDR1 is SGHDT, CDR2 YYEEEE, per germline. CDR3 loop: CASSSEHRDRGYNEQFF. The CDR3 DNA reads TGTGCCAGCAGCTCCGAACACCGGGACAGGGGTTACAATGAGCAGTTCTTC.

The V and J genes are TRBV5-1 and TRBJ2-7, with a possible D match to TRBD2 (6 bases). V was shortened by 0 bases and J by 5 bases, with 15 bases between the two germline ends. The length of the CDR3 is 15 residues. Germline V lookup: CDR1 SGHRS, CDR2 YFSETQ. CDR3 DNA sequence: TGCGCCAGCAGCTTGGGCGGGAATACTGGGGACGAGCAGTACTTC. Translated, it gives CASSLGGNTGDEQYF.

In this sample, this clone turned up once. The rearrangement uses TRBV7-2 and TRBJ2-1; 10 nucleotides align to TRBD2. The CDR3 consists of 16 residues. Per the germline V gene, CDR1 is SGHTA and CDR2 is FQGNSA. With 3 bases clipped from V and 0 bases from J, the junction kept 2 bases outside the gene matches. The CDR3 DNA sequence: TGTGCCAGCAGCTTCTCTAGCGGGAGCTCCTACAATGAGCAGTTCTTC. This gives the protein CASSFSSGSSYNEQFF.

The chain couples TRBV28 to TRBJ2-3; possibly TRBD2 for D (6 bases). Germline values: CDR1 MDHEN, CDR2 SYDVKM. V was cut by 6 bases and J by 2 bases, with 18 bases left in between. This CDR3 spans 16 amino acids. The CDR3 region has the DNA TGTGCCAGCAGCCCTAGCGAGGGGCAAGTCACAGATACGCAGTATTTT. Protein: CASSPSEGQVTDTQYF.

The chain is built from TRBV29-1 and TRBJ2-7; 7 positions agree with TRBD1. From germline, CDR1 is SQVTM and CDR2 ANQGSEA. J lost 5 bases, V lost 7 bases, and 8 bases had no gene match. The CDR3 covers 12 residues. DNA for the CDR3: TGCAGCGCTAACAGGGGAGAGGACGAGCAGTACTTC. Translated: CSANRGEDEQYF.

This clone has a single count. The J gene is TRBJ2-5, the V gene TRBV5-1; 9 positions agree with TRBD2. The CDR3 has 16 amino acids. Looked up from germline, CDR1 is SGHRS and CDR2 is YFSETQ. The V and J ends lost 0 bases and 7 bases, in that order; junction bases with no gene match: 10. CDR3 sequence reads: CASSLDGREGPGTQYF. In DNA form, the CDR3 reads TGCGCCAGCAGCTTGGATGGGCGGGAGGGCCCCGGGACCCAGTACTTC.

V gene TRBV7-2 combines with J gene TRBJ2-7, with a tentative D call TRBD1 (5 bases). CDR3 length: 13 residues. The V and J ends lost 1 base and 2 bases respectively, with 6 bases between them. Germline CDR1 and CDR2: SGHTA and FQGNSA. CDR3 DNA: TGTGCCAGCAGCTTAGGCAGGGCCTACGAGCAGTACTTC. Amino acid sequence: CASSLGRAYEQYF.

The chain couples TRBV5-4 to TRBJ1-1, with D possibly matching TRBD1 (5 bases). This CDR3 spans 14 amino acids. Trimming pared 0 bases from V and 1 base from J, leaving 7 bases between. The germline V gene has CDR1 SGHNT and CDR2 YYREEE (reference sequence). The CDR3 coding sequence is TGTGCCAGCAGCTTGGACAGGTCGAACACTGAAGCTTTCTTT. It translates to CASSLDRSNTEAFF. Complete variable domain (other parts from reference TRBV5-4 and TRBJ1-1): ETGVTQSPTHLIKTRGQQVTLRCSSQSGHNTVSWYQQALGQGPQFIFQYYREEENGRGNFPPRFSGLQFPNYSSELNVNALELDDSALYLCASSLDRSNTEAFFGQGTRLTVV.

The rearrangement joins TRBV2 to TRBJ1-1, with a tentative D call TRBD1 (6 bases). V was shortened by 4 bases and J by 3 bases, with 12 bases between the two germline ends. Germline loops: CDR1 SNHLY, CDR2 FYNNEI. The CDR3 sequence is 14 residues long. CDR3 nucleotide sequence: TGTGCCAGCAGTGCTACAGGGTTGGACACTGAAGCTTTCTTT. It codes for CASSATGLDTEAFF.

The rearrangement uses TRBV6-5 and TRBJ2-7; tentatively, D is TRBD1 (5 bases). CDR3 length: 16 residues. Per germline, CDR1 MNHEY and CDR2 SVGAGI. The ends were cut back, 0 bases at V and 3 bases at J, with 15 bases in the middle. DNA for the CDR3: TGTGCCAGCAGTTACTCCTCCAGGGCCCTCAGCTACGAGCAGTACTTC. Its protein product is CASSYSSRALSYEQYF.

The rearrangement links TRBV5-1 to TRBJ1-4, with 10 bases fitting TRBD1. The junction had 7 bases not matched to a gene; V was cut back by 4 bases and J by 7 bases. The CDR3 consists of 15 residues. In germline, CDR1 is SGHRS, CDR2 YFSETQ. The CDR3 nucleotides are TGCGCCAGCAGCCAAGCCGGGACAGGGGTTGAAAAACTGTTTTTT. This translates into CASSQAGTGVEKLFF.

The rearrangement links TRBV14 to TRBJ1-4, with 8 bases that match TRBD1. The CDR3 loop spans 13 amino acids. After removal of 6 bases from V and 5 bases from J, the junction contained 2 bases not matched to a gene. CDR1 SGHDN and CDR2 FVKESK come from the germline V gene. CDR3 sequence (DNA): TGTGCCAGCAGTCGACAGGGGAATGAAAAACTGTTTTTT. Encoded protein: CASSRQGNEKLFF.

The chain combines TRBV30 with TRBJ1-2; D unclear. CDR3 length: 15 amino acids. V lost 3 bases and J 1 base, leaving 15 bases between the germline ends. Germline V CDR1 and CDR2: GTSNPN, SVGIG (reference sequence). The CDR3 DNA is TGTGCCTGGAGCGCCGGAGCGTTATATAACTATGGCTACACCTTC. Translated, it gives CAWSAGALYNYGYTF.

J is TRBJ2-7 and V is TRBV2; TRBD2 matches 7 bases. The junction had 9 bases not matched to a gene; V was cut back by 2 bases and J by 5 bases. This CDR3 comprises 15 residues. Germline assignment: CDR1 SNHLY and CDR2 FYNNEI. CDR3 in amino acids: CASSEMLKAGDEQYF. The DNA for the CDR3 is TGTGCCAGCAGTGAAATGCTCAAGGCGGGAGACGAGCAGTACTTC.

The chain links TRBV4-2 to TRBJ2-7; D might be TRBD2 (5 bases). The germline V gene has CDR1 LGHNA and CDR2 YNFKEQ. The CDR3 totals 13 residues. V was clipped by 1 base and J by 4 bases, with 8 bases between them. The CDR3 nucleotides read TGTGCCAGCAGCCAAGGTGAGCGGTACGAGCAGTACTTC. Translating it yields CASSQGERYEQYF.